This entry is about one T cell receptor (beta chain). Its antigen is unidentified. The data are from a study of response to subunit inactivated influenza vaccine. Study-wide results and limits: After each seasonal influenza vaccination, few new T cells are recruited, the authors suggested.

One entry per CDR3 protein results from TCRdb running MiXCR on the RT-PCR reads. The table records roughly 650,000 distinct CDR3 sequences, roughly 15% of them present only once. The source is a middle-aged man who received an inactivated influenza vaccine. The sequencing here drew on PBMCs from blood, taken around 15 days before vaccination.

CDR3 in amino acids: CASSSDRVYSNTEAFF. CDR3 sequence (DNA): TGTGCCAGCAGTTCGGACAGGGTGTATTCGAACACTGAAGCTTTCTTT. The chain joins TRBV28 to TRBJ1-1; 8 nucleotides agree with TRBD1. CDR3 length equals 16 residues. Germline lookup yields CDR1 MDHEN and CDR2 SYDVKM. V was pared by 4 bases and J by 1 base, with 8 bases of the junction left unmatched.